The clone carrying this T cell receptor (beta chain) was seen only a few times. Its target is not known. Through template switching, a universal primer site was introduced, and the cDNA contained unique molecular identifiers. TCRdb passed the 5' RACE reads through MiXCR, listing each CDR3 protein once. The table lists about 500,000 distinct CDR3 sequences, 13% to 15% of them singletons. V lost 0 bases and J lost 1; bases outside the gene matches: 2. Per germline, CDR1 SGHTA and CDR2 FQGNSA. The CDR3 is 15 residues long. Healthy Caucasians provided all donations. The sample comes from a study of identical twins. Study observations and caveats: Twin pairs had excess sharing that was weaker in beta out-of-frame sequences.

The sample was also reused in another study, on yellow fever vaccine responses in identical twins. In that study: Reportedly, the response of twins' T cells to the vaccine seemed partly convergent, partly personalized.

This clonotype originated in a woman aged 18 to 35 in good health. The source material was CD4+ T cells sorted from blood. This chain links TRBV7-2 with TRBJ2-5, with 7 positions matching TRBD1. CDR3 region: CASSLARTGQETQYF. The CDR3 bases are TGTGCCAGCAGCTTAGCCAGGACAGGCCAAGAGACCCAGTACTTC.